This TCR beta chain is from a study of OX40 agonist ivuxolimab in advanced cancers. Patients with a history of autoimmune disease or on systemic immunosuppression were excluded. Assay used: immunoSEQ multiplex PCR; TCRdb lists only in-frame clones, some missing. The top ten hold over 2.5% of the sample, which has about 60,000 clones, around 85% seen once. The CDR3 consists of 13 residues. The V and J ends lost 4 bases and 7 bases respectively, with 13 bases between them. Germline-derived CDR1 and CDR2 are MGHRA and YSYEKL. The material sequenced was CD4+ or CD8+ T cells sorted from blood, taken in a trial of the OX40 agonist ivuxolimab. The origin of this receptor is an adult with an advanced solid tumor such as melanoma, head and neck, liver or kidney cancer. The rearrangement joins TRBV4-1 to TRBJ1-2; a possible D gene is TRBD1 (5 bases). The CDR3 loop reads CASSPEGNFGYTF. In DNA, the CDR3 is TGCGCCAGCAGCCCGGAGGGGAATTTTGGCTACACCTTC.